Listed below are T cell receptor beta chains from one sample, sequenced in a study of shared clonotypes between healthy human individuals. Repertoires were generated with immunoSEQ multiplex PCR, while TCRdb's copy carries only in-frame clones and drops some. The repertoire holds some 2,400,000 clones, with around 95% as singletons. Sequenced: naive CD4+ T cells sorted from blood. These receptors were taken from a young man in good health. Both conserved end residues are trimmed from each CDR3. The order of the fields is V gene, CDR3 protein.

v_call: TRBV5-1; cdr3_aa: ASSLVPGPYEQY
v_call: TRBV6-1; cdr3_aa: ASSGRLAGGKETQY
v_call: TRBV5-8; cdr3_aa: ASSLYGVHPFEQY
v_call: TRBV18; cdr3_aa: ASSPLTGGFSGNTIY
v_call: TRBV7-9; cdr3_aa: ASSSQGKVSYEQY
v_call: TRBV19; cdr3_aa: ASSRDRESGNTIY
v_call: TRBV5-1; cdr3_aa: ASSPLTGGEIEKLF
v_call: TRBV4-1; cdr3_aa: ASSPGQGAGYGYT
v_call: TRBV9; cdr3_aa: ASSPAVKIGVGQETQY
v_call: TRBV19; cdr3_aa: ASSIPPGAPSYEQY
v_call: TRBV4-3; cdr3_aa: ASSQSTGSGANVLT
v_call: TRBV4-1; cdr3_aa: ASSQGTAAGELF
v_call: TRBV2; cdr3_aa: ASSDTRGETQY
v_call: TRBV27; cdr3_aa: ASSLQGVGGELF
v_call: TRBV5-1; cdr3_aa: ASSVSGSSYNEQF
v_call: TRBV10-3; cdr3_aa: AISPGIPLEQY
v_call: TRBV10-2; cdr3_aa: ASSRGLAGGSDTQY
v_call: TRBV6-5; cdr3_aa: ASRPGQGSPLH
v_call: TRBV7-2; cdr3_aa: ASTPSGNYGYT
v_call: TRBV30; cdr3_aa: AWTTGATDTQY
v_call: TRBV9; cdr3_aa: ASSAGQIQETQY
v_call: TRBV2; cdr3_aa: ASSLALGELF
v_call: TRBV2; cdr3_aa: ASSLRSLGGNQPQH
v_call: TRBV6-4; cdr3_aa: ASGDSYNEQF
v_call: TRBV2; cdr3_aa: ASGGTGKGGSPLH
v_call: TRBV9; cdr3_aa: ASSGGAGAYEQY
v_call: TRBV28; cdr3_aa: ASSSLYGTYDEQY
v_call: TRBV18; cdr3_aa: ASSEDRNQPQH
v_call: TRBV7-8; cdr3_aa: ASSLVLGTQY
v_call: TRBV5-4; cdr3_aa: ASSQLAGGQETQY
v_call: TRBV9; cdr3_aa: ASSQTLAGGSYEQY
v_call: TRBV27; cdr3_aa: ASSLFYTGGGPIY
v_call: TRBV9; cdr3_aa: ASSVSGGSSYNEQF
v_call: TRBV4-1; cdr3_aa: ASSHQAGGPYEQY
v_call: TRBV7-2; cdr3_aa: ASSLVPAGGTQY
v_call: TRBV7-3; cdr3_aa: ASSSPVGGTDTQY
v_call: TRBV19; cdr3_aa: ASRGGRETQY
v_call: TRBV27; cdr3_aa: ASSSSTSGRGSYNEQF
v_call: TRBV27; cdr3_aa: ASSLGTHPSYEQY
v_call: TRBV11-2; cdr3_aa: ASSSASDANEKLF
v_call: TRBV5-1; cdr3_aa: ASSLLSDADTQY
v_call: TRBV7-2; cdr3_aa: ASSLVRGSWYEQY
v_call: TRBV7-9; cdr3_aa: ASTYGEGASYGYT
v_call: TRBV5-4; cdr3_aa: ASSTGLGYEQY
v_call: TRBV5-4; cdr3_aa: ASSRRPSGTTNTGELF
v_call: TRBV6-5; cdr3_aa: ASSPLSTDTQY